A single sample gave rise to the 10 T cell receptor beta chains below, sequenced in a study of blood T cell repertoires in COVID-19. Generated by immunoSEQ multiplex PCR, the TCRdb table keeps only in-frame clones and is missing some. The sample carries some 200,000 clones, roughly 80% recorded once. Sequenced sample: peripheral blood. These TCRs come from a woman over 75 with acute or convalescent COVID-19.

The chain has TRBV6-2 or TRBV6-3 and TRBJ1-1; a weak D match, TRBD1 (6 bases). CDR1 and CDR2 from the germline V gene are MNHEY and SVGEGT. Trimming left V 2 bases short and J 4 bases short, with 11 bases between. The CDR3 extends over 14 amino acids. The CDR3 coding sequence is TGTGCCAGCAGTTACGGGGGCGGGGGCACTGAAGCTTTCTTT. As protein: CASSYGGGGTEAFF.

The CDR3 loop is CASSLKGSGYGYTF. The CDR3 DNA follows: TGTGCCAGCAGCTTAAAGGGCAGCGGGTATGGCTACACCTTC. This chain uses TRBV7-9 with TRBJ1-2, with D unclear. The V end was cut by 2 bases, the J end by 5 bases, with 12 bases between. This CDR3 has 14 residues. Germline CDR1 reads SEHNR; CDR2 reads FQNEAQ (reference sequence).

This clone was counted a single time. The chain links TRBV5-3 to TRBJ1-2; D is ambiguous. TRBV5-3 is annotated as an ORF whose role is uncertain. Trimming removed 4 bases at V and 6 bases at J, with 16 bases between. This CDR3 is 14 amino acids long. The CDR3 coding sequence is TGTGCCAGAAGCCGCGAGGGTGCGGTTAATGGCTACACCTTC. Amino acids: CARSREGAVNGYTF.

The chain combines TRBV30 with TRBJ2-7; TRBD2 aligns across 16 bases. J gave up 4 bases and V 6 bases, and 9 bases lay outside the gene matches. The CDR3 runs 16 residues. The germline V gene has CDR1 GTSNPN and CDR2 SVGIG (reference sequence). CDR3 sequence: CACTGTSGRAIYEQYF. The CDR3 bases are TGTGCCTGCACCGGGACTAGCGGGAGGGCCATATACGAGCAGTACTTC.

The CDR3 DNA sequence: TGTGCCAGCAGCTTAGGGGCACAGGGCACAGATACGCAGTATTTT. Its translation is CASSLGAQGTDTQYF. The chain links TRBV7-9 to TRBJ2-3; a weak D match, TRBD1 (5 bases). Trimming removed 1 base at V and 1 base at J, with 9 bases between. The CDR3 totals 15 residues. Germline V gives CDR1 SEHNR, CDR2 FQNEAQ (reference sequence).

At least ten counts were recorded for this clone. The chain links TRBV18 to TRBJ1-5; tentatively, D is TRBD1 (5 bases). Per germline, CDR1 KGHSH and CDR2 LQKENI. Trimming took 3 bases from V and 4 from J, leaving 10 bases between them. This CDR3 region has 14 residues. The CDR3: CASSPGRENQPQHF. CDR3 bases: TGTGCCAGCTCACCGGGCAGGGAAAATCAGCCCCAGCATTTT.

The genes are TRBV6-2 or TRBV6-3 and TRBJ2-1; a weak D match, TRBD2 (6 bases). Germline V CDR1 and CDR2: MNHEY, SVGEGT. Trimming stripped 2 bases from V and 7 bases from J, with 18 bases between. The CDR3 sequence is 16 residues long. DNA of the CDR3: TGTGCCAGCAGTTACGACTTGGGCGGGATCAGGAATGAGCAGTTCTTC. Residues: CASSYDLGGIRNEQFF.

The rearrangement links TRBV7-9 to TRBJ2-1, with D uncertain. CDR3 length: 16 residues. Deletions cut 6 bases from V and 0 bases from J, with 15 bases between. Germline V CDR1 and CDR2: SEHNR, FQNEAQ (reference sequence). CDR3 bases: TGTGCCAGCAGAGCTGGGTTGTCTAGCTCCTACAATGAGCAGTTCTTC. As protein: CASRAGLSSSYNEQFF.

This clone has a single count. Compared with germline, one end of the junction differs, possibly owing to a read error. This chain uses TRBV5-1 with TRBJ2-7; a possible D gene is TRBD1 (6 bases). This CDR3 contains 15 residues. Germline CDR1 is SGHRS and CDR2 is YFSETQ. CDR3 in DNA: TGCGCCAGCGGCTTAAACGCAGGGGACCCCTACGAGCAGTACTTC. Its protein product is CASGLNAGDPYEQYF.

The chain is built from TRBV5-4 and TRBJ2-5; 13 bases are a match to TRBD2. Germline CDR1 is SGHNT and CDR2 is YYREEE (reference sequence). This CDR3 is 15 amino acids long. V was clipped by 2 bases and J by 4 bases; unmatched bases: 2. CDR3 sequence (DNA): TGTGCCAGCAGCTTAACTAGCGGGGGGGGAGAGACCCAGTACTTC. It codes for CASSLTSGGGETQYF.